This entry lists 16 T cell receptor beta chains sequenced from one sample in a study of PD-L1 blockade in urothelial cancer. Only in-frame clones appear in the TCRdb table, and some are missing; sequencing was by immunoSEQ multiplex PCR. The sample has 60,000 or so clones, about 80% seen once. Specimen: PBMCs, collected around atezolizumab (anti-PD-L1) treatment. The receptors shown here come from a man in his 70s with urothelial cancer.

The rearrangement links TRBV10-3 to TRBJ1-1, with D possibly TRBD1 on 6 matching bases. CDR3 length equals 14 residues. CDR1 and CDR2 (germline): ENHRY, SYGVKD. V was cut by 4 bases and J by 2 bases, with 11 bases left in between. The CDR3 nucleotides read TGTGCCATCAGTGGGGGGCAGATTAACACTGAAGCTTTCTTT. Amino acid sequence: CAISGGQINTEAFF.

This chain links TRBV5-1 with TRBJ1-2; D is unclear. Trimming took off 0 bases at V and 4 bases at J, with 4 bases between the two ends. Germline CDR1 SGHRS, CDR2 YFSETQ. The CDR3 covers 12 residues. CDR3 sequence reads: CASSLVGYGYTF. CDR3 coding DNA: TGCGCCAGCAGCTTGGTCGGCTATGGCTACACCTTC.

The rearrangement uses TRBV2 and TRBJ2-5; a weak D match, TRBD1 (6 bases). Trimming took 10 bases from V and 5 from J, leaving 20 bases between them. The CDR3 sequence is 14 residues long. Germline CDR1 SNHLY, CDR2 FYNNEI. CDR3 coding DNA: TGTGCCACTAAGAGGGGGTTAGAGATCGAGACCCAGTACTTC. Translation gives CATKRGLEIETQYF. The full variable domain, with the rest looked up from reference TRBV2 and TRBJ2-5, is EPEVTQTPSHQVTQMGQEVILRCVPISNHLYFYWYRQILGQKVEFLVSFYNNEISEKSEIFDDQFSVERPDGSNFTLKIRSTKLEDSAMYFCATKRGLEIETQYFGPGTRLLVL.

The CDR3 loop reads CASSMQGLFGQYF. CDR3 sequence (DNA): TGTGCCAGTAGTATGCAGGGGCTGTTCGGGCAGTATTTT. This chain uses TRBV19 with TRBJ2-3, with a tentative D call TRBD1 (6 bases). The germline CDR1 and CDR2 sequences are LNHDA and SQIVND (reference sequence). Between the trimmed V and J ends, which lost 3 bases and 11 bases, there was a span of 15 bases. The length of the CDR3 is 13 residues. Using reference TRBV19 and TRBJ2-3 for the parts outside the CDR3, the full variable domain is DGGITQSPKYLFRKEGQNVTLSCEQNLNHDAMYWYRQDPGQGLRLIYYSQIVNDFQKGDIAEGYSVSREKKESFPLTVTSAQKNPTAFYLCASSMQGLFGQYFGPGTRLTVL.

The CDR3 coding sequence is TGCGCCAGCAGGCGCGGACTAGCGGACCCTTACGAGCAGTACTTC. Protein sequence: CASRRGLADPYEQYF. This chain links TRBV4-1 with TRBJ2-7, with TRBD2 identical over 10 bases. The germline V gene encodes CDR1 MGHRA and CDR2 YSYEKL. The CDR3 consists of 15 residues. Trimming at V came to 6 bases and at J to 4 bases, leaving 9 bases not matched to a gene.

The gene calls are TRBV6-1 and TRBJ1-2; D unresolved. CDR1 MNHNS and CDR2 SASEGT come from the germline V gene. CDR3 length equals 14 residues. The V end lost 4 bases, the J end lost 3 bases, and 12 bases lay between the germline ends. CDR3 DNA sequence: TGTGCCAGCAGTGTAGGTCCCCGGGACTATGGCTACACCTTC. Translated, it gives CASSVGPRDYGYTF.

V is TRBV30 and J is TRBJ2-1, with 9 positions matching TRBD2. The CDR3 covers 15 residues. Looked up from germline, CDR1 is GTSNPN and CDR2 is SVGIG (reference sequence). V lost 5 bases to trimming and J lost 3 bases; unmatched junction nucleotides: 8. DNA for the CDR3: TGTGCCTGGGGGGGGACTAGCAGTTACTACAATGAGCAGTTCTTC. Amino acids: CAWGGTSSYYNEQFF.

The V call is TRBV5-6, the J call TRBJ2-5; TRBD1 agrees at 7 bases. The J segment lost 1 base and the V segment lost 6 bases, leaving 3 bases of the junction unmatched. Germline assignment: CDR1 SGHDT and CDR2 YYEEEE. The CDR3 covers 13 residues. CDR3 residues: CASKRQGQETQYF. The CDR3 bases are TGTGCCAGCAAACGACAGGGCCAAGAGACCCAGTACTTC.

As regards this clone: A read error may produce the germline difference seen at one junction end. The V and J genes are TRBV7-7 and TRBJ2-1, with a possible D match to TRBD2 (6 bases). Germline lookup yields CDR1 SSHAT and CDR2 FNYEAQ (reference sequence). The CDR3 is 15 amino acids. The chain's CDR3 is CASSLSAGTYNEQFF. The CDR3 nucleotides are TGTGCTAGCAGCTTATCGGCAGGGACTTACAATGAGCAGTTCTTC.

The chain has TRBV7-6 and TRBJ2-7; D is possibly TRBD1 (6 bases). Germline V gives CDR1 SGHVS, CDR2 FNYEAQ. The germline V and J ends were trimmed by 4 bases and 4 bases, with 11 bases remaining between them. This CDR3 contains 13 residues. The CDR3 region has the DNA TGTGCCAGCAGCTACAGGGAGCTATACGAGCAGTACTTC. Its translation is CASSYRELYEQYF.

The V gene is TRBV28, the J gene TRBJ2-7, with TRBD2 matching over 9 bases. The CDR3 extends over 15 amino acids. The junction had 4 bases not matched to a gene; V was cut back by 2 bases and J by 2 bases. CDR1 is MDHEN and CDR2 is SYDVKM in the germline V gene. CDR3 coding DNA: TGTGCCAGCAGTTTAGGAGCGGGAGGTGCCTACGAGCAGTACTTC. Amino acid sequence: CASSLGAGGAYEQYF.

This clone was recorded a few times. The chain couples TRBV27 to TRBJ1-5; D is ambiguous. This CDR3 has 15 amino acids. Trimming removed 6 bases at V and 0 bases at J, with 12 bases between. Per germline, CDR1 MNHEY and CDR2 SMNVEV (reference sequence). The CDR3: CASSPQTHSNQPQHF. The CDR3 DNA follows: TGTGCCAGCAGCCCCCAGACACATAGCAATCAGCCCCAGCATTTT.

This clone was observed a handful of times. The J gene is TRBJ1-5, the V gene TRBV19; TRBD1 is a possible D gene (6 bases). Germline assignment: CDR1 LNHDA and CDR2 SQIVND (reference sequence). Trimming left V 2 bases short and J 1 base short, with 12 bases between. The CDR3 has 16 residues. The CDR3 DNA sequence: TGTGCCAGTAGTATATGGCCCAGGGGAAGCAATCAGCCCCAGCATTTT. Protein: CASSIWPRGSNQPQHF.

V gene TRBV19 combines with J gene TRBJ2-5; 9 bases line up with TRBD1. The CDR3 loop spans 17 amino acids. Trimming removed 5 bases from V and 5 bases from J; junction bases left unmatched: 15. From germline, CDR1 is LNHDA and CDR2 SQIVND (reference sequence). The CDR3 DNA sequence: TGTGCCAGTAGTGTCATACCGGGACAGGGTTTAGAGGAGACCCAGTACTTC. Protein sequence: CASSVIPGQGLEETQYF.

The chain links TRBV5-4 to TRBJ2-2; D perhaps matches TRBD2 (6 bases). The germline V and J ends were trimmed by 1 base and 7 bases, with 17 bases remaining between them. The CDR3 contains 16 residues. From germline, CDR1 is SGHNT and CDR2 YYREEE (reference sequence). The CDR3 DNA sequence: TGTGCCAGCAGCTTGAGGAGGGGCCGATTGGACGGGGAGCTGTTTTTT. Translation: CASSLRRGRLDGELFF.

V usage is TRBV27 and J usage is TRBJ2-7; D perhaps matches TRBD2 (6 bases). CDR3 length: 14 residues. Trimming took off 2 bases at V and 3 bases at J, with 11 bases between the two ends. Germline V gene data show CDR1 as MNHEY and CDR2 as SMNVEV (reference sequence). The CDR3 sequence is CASSLLGGNYEQYF. The CDR3 coding sequence is TGTGCCAGCAGTTTACTCGGGGGAAACTACGAGCAGTACTTC.